The rows below give T cell receptor beta chains drawn from one sample of a study of T cells in Graves' hyperthyroidism and ophthalmopathy. TCRdb re-called the multiplex PCR reads with MiXCR, one entry per CDR3 protein. The sample holds fewer than 25,000 distinct CDR3 sequences; 45% to 55% are singletons and the top ten take around 23%. Sequenced sample: blood. All receptors come from a middle-aged woman with Graves' hyperthyroidism that later progressed to Graves' ophthalmopathy. The CDR3 runs from the conserved cysteine through the conserved F or W. A D gene is named only where the DNA matches it firmly. Expanded clones get a size class; other rows say once, few or many, or leave the size out.

abundance,j_gene,v_gene,d_gene,CDR3nt,CDR3aa
NA,TRBJ2-1,TRBV14,NA,TGTGCCAGTAGCCAAGATGTGGGAGTCAATGAGCAGTTCTTC,CASSQDVGVNEQFF
many,TRBJ2-5,TRBV5-6,TRBD2,TGTGCCAGCAGCTTGGAGGGCGGGAGTACGGTCGGGACCCAGTACTTC,CASSLEGGSTVGTQYF
few,TRBJ2-3,TRBV29-1,TRBD1,TGCAGCGCCGGTACAGGGGGCACAGATACGCAGTATTTT,CSAGTGGTDTQYF
NA,TRBJ2-3,TRBV20-1,TRBD2,TGCAGTGCTAGAGAATGGACTAGTAGCACAGATACGCAGTATTTT,CSAREWTSSTDTQYF
once,TRBJ2-1,TRBV13,TRBD2,TGTGCCAGCAGCCATAGGACTAGCGGGACCAATGAGCAGTTCTTC,CASSHRTSGTNEQFF
few,TRBJ1-6,TRBV29-1,TRBD1,TGCAGCGTGGGACAGGGAGGAGAATCACCCCTCCACTTT,CSVGQGGESPLHF
NA,TRBJ1-5,TRBV19,NA,TGTGCCATCGCAGCGGAGCCCCTAGCTCAGCCCCAGCATTTT,CAIAAEPLAQPQHF
many,TRBJ1-4,TRBV6-4,NA,TGTGCCAGCAAGTCCCAGGAATTCTTCCCGGAAAAACTGTTTTTT,CASKSQEFFPEKLFF
few,TRBJ1-5,TRBV7-9,NA,TGTGCCAGCAGCTTAGCCCGGGATCAGCCCCAGCATTTT,CASSLARDQPQHF
few,TRBJ1-2,TRBV29-1,NA,TGCAGCGTGGACGGACCCGCTAACTATGGCTACACCTTC,CSVDGPANYGYTF
NA,TRBJ2-7,TRBV20-1,TRBD2,TGCAGTGCTAGAGACTCCGGACTAGCGGGAGGTCTCGAGCAGTACTTC,CSARDSGLAGGLEQYF
NA,TRBJ2-7,TRBV10-2,NA,TGCGCCAGCACTGGATCTTCCTACGAGCAGTACTTC,CASTGSSYEQYF
NA,TRBJ2-1,TRBV3-1,NA,TGTGCCAGCAGCCACCCCCCCCGGATTAGCTCCTACAATGAGCAGTTCTTC,CASSHPPRISSYNEQFF
NA,TRBJ1-1,TRBV20-1,NA,TGCAGTGCTAGAGATCAGTCCACTGAAGCTTTCTTT,CSARDQSTEAFF
NA,TRBJ1-2,TRBV10-1,TRBD1,TGCGCCAGCAGTGGATCTCGGGACAGGAATACCTATGGCTACACCTTC,CASSGSRDRNTYGYTF
many,TRBJ1-4,TRBV3-1,NA,TGTGCCAGCAGCCAAGCAGGGGAGGAAAAACTGTTTTTT,CASSQAGEEKLFF
NA,TRBJ1-2,TRBV14,NA,TGTGCCAGCAGCTTCAAACAGGGAACCGGCGGCTACACCTTC,CASSFKQGTGGYTF
few,TRBJ2-3,TRBV2,NA,TGTGCCAGCAGTGACATGGGGGTCAGTATAGATACGCAGTATTTT,CASSDMGVSIDTQYF
NA,TRBJ2-7,TRBV29-1,TRBD2,TGCAGCGTTAACCTCGTTGTTGCGGGAGCAGGGAAGCAGTACTTC,CSVNLVVAGAGKQYF
NA,TRBJ2-5,TRBV7-2,TRBD1,TGCGCCATCAGCTCTGGACAGGAAGAGACCCAATACTTC,CAISSGQEETQYF
few,TRBJ1-1,TRBV24-1,TRBD1,TGTGCCACCAGTGATTCAGGACAGGGGGATACTGAAGCTTTCTTT,CATSDSGQGDTEAFF
NA,TRBJ1-6,TRBV7-2,NA,TGTGCCAGCAGCTTGACCGGGGGAAGTTCACCCCTCCACTTT,CASSLTGGSSPLHF
NA,TRBJ2-2,TRBV2,NA,TGTGCCAGCAGTGAAGACAGGTCCCACACCGGGGAGCTGTTTTTT,CASSEDRSHTGELFF